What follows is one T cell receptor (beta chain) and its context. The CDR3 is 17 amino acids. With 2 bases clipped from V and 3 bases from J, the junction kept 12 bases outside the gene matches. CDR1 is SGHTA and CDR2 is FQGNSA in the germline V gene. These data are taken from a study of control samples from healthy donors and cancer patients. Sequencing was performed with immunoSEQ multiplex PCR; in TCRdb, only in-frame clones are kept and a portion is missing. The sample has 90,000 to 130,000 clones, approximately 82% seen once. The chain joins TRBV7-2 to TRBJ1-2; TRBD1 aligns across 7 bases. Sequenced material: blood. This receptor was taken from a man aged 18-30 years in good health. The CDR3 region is CASSLYRGEAADYGYTF. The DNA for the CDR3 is TGTGCCAGCAGCTTATACAGGGGCGAAGCCGCAGACTATGGCTACACCTTC.